These 13 T cell receptor beta chains were all obtained from the same sample, sequenced in a study of tumor and adjacent non-tumor tissue in lung cancer. This sample's RNA came from whole unsorted tissue. TCRbeta libraries were built with three rounds of nested PCR, modified from ARM-PCR. Using its own MiXCR run on the multiplex PCR reads, TCRdb lists one record per CDR3 protein. The sample records 75,000 to 100,000 distinct CDR3 sequences, just over 65% being singletons. The sample consisted of lung tumor tissue. Every receptor here comes from a man aged 55 to 70 with non-small cell lung cancer.

Concerning this clonotype itself: Germline and junction disagree at one end, which may indicate a read error. The chain joins TRBV6-6 to TRBJ2-3; no firm D call. This CDR3 comprises 13 residues. CDR1 is MNHNY and CDR2 is SVGAGI in the germline V gene (reference sequence). The CDR3 nucleotides read TGTGCCAGCAGTTTCGAGAACGGTGATACGCAATATTTT. Translated: CASSFENGDTQYF.

The rearrangement links TRBV29-1 to TRBJ2-3; D possibly corresponds to TRBD2 (5 bases). This CDR3 comprises 14 residues. The V gene's germline CDR1 is SQVTM and CDR2 ANQGSEA. Trimming took 6 bases from V and 5 from J, leaving 18 bases between them. Here the CDR3 reads CSVPVTGSGDTQYF. In DNA form, the CDR3 reads TGCAGCGTCCCCGTGACGGGGTCGGGAGATACGCAGTATTTT.

Concerning this clonotype: A read error may be the cause here, since a much bigger clone is one base away. The chain carries TRBV5-1 and TRBJ2-3; no reliable D call. Germline CDR1 reads SGHRS; CDR2 reads YFSETQ. The V and J ends lost 5 bases and 1 base respectively, with 11 bases between them. The CDR3 has 14 amino acids. The CDR3 loop is CASRADCGTDTQYF. CDR3 DNA sequence: TGCGCCAGCAGGGCAGATTGTGGCACAGATACGCAGTATTTT.

Turning to this clonotype: Germline is not matched at one junction end, which may reflect a read error. In DNA form, the CDR3 reads TGCGTCAGCAGCCGAGACGGGCCCTGGGGCTACAATGAGCAGTTATTC. Protein product: CVSSRDGPWGYNEQLF. The genes are TRBV4-1 and TRBJ2-1, with D possibly being TRBD1 (5 bases). Per the germline V gene, CDR1 is MGHRA and CDR2 is YSYEKL. The CDR3 extends over 16 amino acids.

Concerning this clonotype itself: At one boundary the junction diverges from the germline segment, which might be a read error. This chain links TRBV11-2 with TRBJ2-3; 11 nucleotides match TRBD2. Germline V gene data show CDR1 as SGHAT and CDR2 as FQNNGV. This CDR3 is 17 amino acids long. CDR3 region: CAISSRPGLADGVTQYF. DNA for the CDR3: TGTGCCATCAGCTCCCGACCGGGACTAGCGGATGGGGTTACGCAGTATTTT.

This clonotype was counted ten times or more. V is TRBV29-1 and J is TRBJ1-2; 9 bases agree with TRBD1. Germline V gene sequence: CDR1 SQVTM, CDR2 ANQGSEA. The CDR3 is 14 residues long. V gave up 6 bases and J gave up 8 bases; unmatched junction bases: 13. This chain's CDR3 is CSVINPGQGSGYTF. The CDR3 coding sequence is TGCAGCGTGATAAACCCGGGACAGGGTAGCGGCTACACCTTC.

Many counts were recorded for this clonotype. J is TRBJ2-1 and V is TRBV20-1, with 10 nucleotides matching TRBD2. Germline loops: CDR1 DFQATT, CDR2 SNEGSKA (reference sequence). Losses at the gene ends were 1 base for V and 12 bases for J; bases not matched to a gene: 12. This CDR3 contains 15 residues. CDR3 in DNA: TGCAGTGCTAGAGTATCTAGCGGGAGCGGTAGCGGGCAGTTCTTC. Its protein is CSARVSSGSGSGQFF.

As to this clonotype: This CDR3 fails to terminate in the conserved phenylalanine or tryptophan, so it likely reflects a read error. This chain joins TRBV6-5 and TRBJ2-1; D is perhaps TRBD1 or TRBD2 (6 bases each). Trimming took 8 bases from V and 5 from J, leaving 13 bases between them. CDR1 is MNHEY, CDR2 SVGAGI, per germline. The CDR3 extends over 13 amino acids. The CDR3 bases are TGTGCCAGCTGGGGGGCTGGGGACAATGAGCAGTTCCTC. The encoded protein is CASWGAGDNEQFL.

At least ten counts were recorded for this clonotype. The V and J genes are TRBV7-9 and TRBJ2-7; 8 nucleotides align to TRBD1. Germline trimming cut 6 bases from V and 6 bases from J; bases unmatched to any gene: 10. CDR1 and CDR2 (germline): SEHNR, FQNEAQ (reference sequence). The length of the CDR3 is 14 residues. The CDR3 sequence: CASSFAQGAGEQYF. CDR3 DNA: TGTGCCAGCAGTTTCGCCCAGGGGGCGGGCGAGCAGTACTTC. Looking up the rest from reference TRBV7-9 and TRBJ2-7 gives the full variable domain: DTGVSQNPRHKITKRGQNVTFRCDPISEHNRLYWYRQTLGQGPEFLTYFQNEAQLEKSRLLSDRFSAERPKGSFSTLEIQRTEQGDSAMYLCASSFAQGAGEQYFGPGTRLTVT.

This clonotype was found many times. The chain carries TRBV20-1 and TRBJ1-1; 8 nucleotides agree with TRBD1. CDR3 length equals 14 residues. Per germline, CDR1 DFQATT and CDR2 SNEGSKA (reference sequence). Trimming removed 6 bases from V and 5 bases from J; junction bases left unmatched: 11. The CDR3 bases are TGCAGTGCCAACCCCGGACAGGGAAAAACTGAAGCTTTCTTT. Its translation: CSANPGQGKTEAFF.

Turning to this clonotype: The junction shows a germline mismatch at one end, possibly a read error. The CDR3 region is CASAGTAYGETQWF. The CDR3 region has the DNA TGTGCCAGCGCCGGAACAGCCTACGGGGAGACCCAGTGGTTC. This sequence joins TRBV6-1 and TRBJ2-5; D might be TRBD2 (5 bases). This CDR3 comprises 14 residues. From germline, CDR1 is MNHNS and CDR2 SASEGT.

Sample share makes this clonotype medium-sized. The rearrangement links TRBV11-2 to TRBJ2-1, with D possibly being TRBD2 (5 bases). The CDR3 totals 15 residues. Germline V gives CDR1 SGHAT, CDR2 FQNNGV. V lost 1 base and J 2 bases, leaving 9 bases between the germline ends. Here the CDR3 DNA reads TGTGCCAGCAGCTTAGTAGGGAGCCCCTACAATGAGCAGTTCTTC. This gives the protein CASSLVGSPYNEQFF.

The rearrangement joins TRBV5-5 to TRBJ2-7; D uncertain. V lost 1 base and J 1 base, leaving 9 bases between the germline ends. Per germline, CDR1 SGHKS and CDR2 YYEKEE (reference sequence). The CDR3 sequence is 14 residues long. CDR3 residues: CASSLQYLSYEQYF. The DNA of the CDR3 is TGTGCCAGCAGCTTGCAATATCTATCCTACGAGCAGTACTTC.